This T cell receptor (beta chain) appears in the sequencing data of a study of T-cell reconstitution after alpha-beta-depleted transplantation in children. This clonotype has a handful of counts. Unique molecular identifiers were incorporated during preparation of the TCRbeta library. TCRdb re-analysed the PCR reads in MiXCR, keeping a single row per CDR3 protein. The repertoire holds around 600,000 distinct CDR3 sequences, with approximately 17% as singletons. V shed 4 bases and J shed 8 bases, with 18 bases lying between them. CDR1 and CDR2 from the germline V gene are SGDLS and YYNGEE. The CDR3 runs 15 residues.

Here the sequenced sample was PBMCs from the stem cell graft donor, taken from the stem cell graft. The clonotype comes from a human donor who donated a stem cell graft to a child with acute myeloid leukemia. This chain uses TRBV9 with TRBJ1-4; D not resolved. The CDR3: CASSFSVRGGEKLFF. The CDR3 coding sequence is TGTGCCAGCAGCTTCTCGGTTAGAGGTGGAGAAAAACTGTTTTTT.